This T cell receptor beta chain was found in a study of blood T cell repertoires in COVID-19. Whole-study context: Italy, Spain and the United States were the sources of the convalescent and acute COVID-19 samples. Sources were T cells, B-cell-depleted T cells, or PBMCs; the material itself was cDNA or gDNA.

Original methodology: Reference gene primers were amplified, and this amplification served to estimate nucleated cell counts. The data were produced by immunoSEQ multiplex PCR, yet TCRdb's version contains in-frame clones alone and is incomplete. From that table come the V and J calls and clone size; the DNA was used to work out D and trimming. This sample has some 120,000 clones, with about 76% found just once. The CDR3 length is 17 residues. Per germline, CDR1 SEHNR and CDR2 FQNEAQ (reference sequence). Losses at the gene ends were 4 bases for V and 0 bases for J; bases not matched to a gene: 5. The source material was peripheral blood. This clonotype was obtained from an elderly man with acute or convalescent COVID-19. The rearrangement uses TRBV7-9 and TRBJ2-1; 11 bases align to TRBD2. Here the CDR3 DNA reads TGTGCCAGCAGCTACCTACTAGCGGGGGACTCCTACAATGAGCAGTTCTTC. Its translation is CASSYLLAGDSYNEQFF.